The present TCR beta chain was sequenced within a study of T cell clones after liver transplantation. Looking at the study overall: TCRbeta sequencing after a pre-transplant mixed lymphocyte reaction identified graft-donor-reactive clones, later tracked in post-transplant blood. Apart from a few HCV-positive recipients, transplants were for non-autoimmune, non-viral reasons. Tolerance: complete withdrawal held at least one year, liver enzymes staying within twice normal.

This clone was counted only a few times. The protocol was immunoSEQ multiplex PCR, while the TCRdb copy is restricted to in-frame clones and leaves out a portion. In the table there are about 80,000 clones, roughly 82% of which are singletons. V was cut by 5 bases and J by 4 bases, with 16 bases left in between. The CDR3 extends over 14 amino acids. CDR1 is SQVTM, CDR2 ANQGSEA, per germline. The V call is TRBV29-1, the J call TRBJ2-3, with D unclear. The clonotype comes from a human patient who received a liver transplant. These T cells may partly come from the graft donor. The source material was CD4+ T cells from blood, sampled approximately 45 months after liver transplant. This CDR3 reads CSVLTLMGADTQYF. The CDR3 coding sequence is TGCAGCGTTCTGACCCTTATGGGCGCAGATACGCAGTATTTT.